The clone carrying this T cell receptor (beta chain) was counted once. The data originate from a study of cytomegalovirus exposure and HLA in healthy donors. PCR used 60 Vbeta primers and 13 Jbeta primers. As originally analysed: In a later analysis, the count reached 80 million or so unique TCR beta chains, with about 11 million shared. Using immunoSEQ multiplex PCR, the repertoire was profiled, and TCRdb retains in-frame clones only, with some absent. V and J calls and clone size come straight from that table; D and trimming were deduced from the DNA. Of approximately 120,000 clones in the sample, about three quarters were seen once. The V end was cut by 6 bases, the J end by 0 bases, with 14 bases between. Germline CDR1 and CDR2: SGHNT and YYREEE (reference sequence). The length of the CDR3 is 15 residues.

This receptor was taken from a female donor in good health and CMV-seronegative. Sequencing used PBMCs. V is TRBV5-4 and J is TRBJ2-3, with D hard to call. The CDR3 region is CASTQAPHSTDTQYF. The CDR3, as DNA: TGTGCCAGCACCCAGGCGCCACATAGCACAGATACGCAGTATTTT.